This passage covers 7 T cell receptor beta chains from one sample sequenced in a study of blood T cells in healthy people across ages. The second PCR ran roughly 7 to 12 cycles with a sample-barcoded 5' primer and J-beta primers. TCRdb analysed the 5' RACE reads with MiXCR anew, one entry per CDR3 protein. The data show about 580,000 distinct CDR3 sequences, 40% to 50% seen once. Material for sequencing was blood. The origin of the receptors is a man aged 80 or over in good health.

This chain links TRBV4-3 with TRBJ2-1; D is undetermined. The CDR3 consists of 16 residues. Per the germline V gene, CDR1 is LGHNA and CDR2 is YSLEER. The ends were cut back, 0 bases at V and 13 bases at J, with 22 bases in the middle. The CDR3 DNA reads as TGCGCCAGCAGCCAAGATTGGGTCGCGCTAGAGGAGACCCAGTTCTTC. As protein: CASSQDWVALEETQFF.

In its sample, this clonotype was seen a few times. The chain has TRBV10-2 and TRBJ2-7; D is perhaps TRBD2 (5 bases). CDR1 and CDR2 from the germline V gene are WSHSY and SAAADI. The CDR3 runs to 13 residues. The V end was cut by 6 bases, the J end by 3 bases, with 12 bases between. CDR3: CASSGIPRYEQYF. CDR3 DNA: TGCGCCAGCAGCGGGATCCCTCGCTACGAGCAGTACTTC.

This clonotype was seen only a few times. The chain uses TRBV12-3 or TRBV12-4 and TRBJ2-3; 7 nucleotides agree with TRBD1. The CDR3 length is 13 residues. V lost 8 bases and J lost 5; bases outside the gene matches: 7. The CDR3 loop is CASRKSGGDTQYF. The CDR3 DNA is TGTGCCAGCCGCAAATCAGGGGGAGATACGCAGTATTTT.

The chain employs TRBV20-1 and TRBJ1-1; D uncertain. Trimming removed 3 bases at V and 4 bases at J, with 6 bases between. From germline, CDR1 is DFQATT and CDR2 SNEGSKA (reference sequence). The CDR3 consists of 11 residues. The CDR3 DNA follows: TGCAGTGCTAGTAGAGGCACTGAAGCTTTCTTT. This gives the protein CSASRGTEAFF.

The chain has TRBV5-6 and TRBJ2-1; tentatively, D is TRBD2 (6 bases). Per the germline V gene, CDR1 is SGHDT and CDR2 is YYEEEE. Trimming left V 6 bases short and J 10 bases short, with 17 bases between. This CDR3 region has 13 residues. This chain's CDR3 is CASIWVGGREQFF. As DNA, the CDR3 is TGTGCCAGCATCTGGGTGGGGGGTCGAGAGCAGTTCTTC. Variable domain in full (rest from reference TRBV5-6 and TRBJ2-1): DAGVTQSPTHLIKTRGQQVTLRCSPKSGHDTVSWYQQALGQGPQFIFQYYEEEERQRGNFPDRFSGHQFPNYSSELNVNALLLGDSALYLCASIWVGGREQFFGPGTRLTVL.

There are a few counts of this clonotype. The chain is built from TRBV20-1 and TRBJ1-6, with 7 bases identical to TRBD1. The V gene's germline CDR1 is DFQATT and CDR2 SNEGSKA (reference sequence). V lost 1 base and J lost 7; bases outside the gene matches: 7. The CDR3 totals 15 residues. CDR3 loop: CSARGSGQPNSPLHF. The CDR3 nucleotides read TGCAGTGCTAGAGGGTCGGGACAGCCCAATTCACCCCTCCACTTT.

The chain has TRBV7-2 and TRBJ2-7; D perhaps matches TRBD1 (5 bases). Germline V gene data show CDR1 as SGHTA and CDR2 as FQGNSA. This CDR3 contains 14 residues. Between the trimmed V and J ends, which lost 0 bases and 6 bases, there was a span of 12 bases. The CDR3 spells CASSLAPDSGEQYF. In nucleotides, the CDR3 is TGTGCCAGCAGCTTAGCCCCAGACAGTGGCGAGCAGTACTTC.